This record covers a single TCR beta chain. Its antigen is unknown. PCR was performed using 60 Vbeta and 13 Jbeta primers. Repertoires were generated with immunoSEQ multiplex PCR, while TCRdb's copy carries only in-frame clones and drops some. There are about 130,000 clones in the sample; about two thirds occur only once, and around 4% lies in the top ten. The source of the sample is a study of cytomegalovirus exposure and HLA in healthy donors. These donors counted as nominally healthy when sampled, but unrecorded immune exposures were likely. Study results and caveats: Reportedly, TCR beta sequences accurately predicted HLA-A and HLA-B alleles in most subjects. Some V segments, including TRBV6-2 and TRBV6-3, were excluded as indistinguishable. The study designated roughly 160 TCR beta chains cytomegalovirus-associated.

Germline loops: CDR1 LGHNA, CDR2 YNFKEQ. V shed 7 bases and J shed 2 bases, with 8 bases lying between them. CDR3 length: 12 amino acids. The sequenced sample was PBMCs. This chain links TRBV4-2 with TRBJ1-2; a weak D match, TRBD1 (6 bases). This sequence originates from a man aged 30 to 45 in good health and CMV-seronegative. The CDR3 sequence is CASTTGNYGYTF. The CDR3 DNA is TGTGCCAGCACAACAGGGAACTATGGCTACACCTTC.